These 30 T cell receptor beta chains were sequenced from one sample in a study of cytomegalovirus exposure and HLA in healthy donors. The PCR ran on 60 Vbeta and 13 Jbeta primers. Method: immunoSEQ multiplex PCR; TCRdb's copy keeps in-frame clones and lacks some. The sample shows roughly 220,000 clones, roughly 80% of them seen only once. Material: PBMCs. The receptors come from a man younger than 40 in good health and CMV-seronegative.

The CDR3 DNA follows: TGTGCCAGCAGAGTCCAGTCGAACACCGGGGAGCTGTTTTTT. Translating gives CASRVQSNTGELFF. The chain combines TRBV2 with TRBJ2-2; D gene ambiguous. This CDR3 is 14 amino acids long. Looked up from germline, CDR1 is SNHLY and CDR2 is FYNNEI. V was cut by 6 bases and J by 0 bases, with 8 bases left in between.

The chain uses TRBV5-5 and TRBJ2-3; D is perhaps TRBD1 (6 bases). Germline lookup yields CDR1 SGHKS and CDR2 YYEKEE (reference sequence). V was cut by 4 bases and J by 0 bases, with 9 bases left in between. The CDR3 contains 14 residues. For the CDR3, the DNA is TGTGCCAGCAGCGTGAGGGGGAGCACAGATACGCAGTATTTT. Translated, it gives CASSVRGSTDTQYF.

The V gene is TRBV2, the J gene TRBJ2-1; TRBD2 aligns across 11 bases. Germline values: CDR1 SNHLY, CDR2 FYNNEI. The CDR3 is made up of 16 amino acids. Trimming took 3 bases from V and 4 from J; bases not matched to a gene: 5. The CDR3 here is CASSEQLAGAYNEQFF. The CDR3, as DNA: TGTGCCAGCAGTGAGCAACTAGCGGGGGCTTACAATGAGCAGTTCTTC. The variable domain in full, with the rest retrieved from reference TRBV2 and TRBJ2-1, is EPEVTQTPSHQVTQMGQEVILRCVPISNHLYFYWYRQILGQKVEFLVSFYNNEISEKSEIFDDQFSVERPDGSNFTLKIRSTKLEDSAMYFCASSEQLAGAYNEQFFGPGTRLTVL.

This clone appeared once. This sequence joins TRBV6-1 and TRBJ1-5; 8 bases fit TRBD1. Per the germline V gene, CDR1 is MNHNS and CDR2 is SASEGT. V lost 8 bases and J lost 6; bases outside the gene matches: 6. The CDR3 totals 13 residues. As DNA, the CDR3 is TGTGCCAGCTCGGACAGGGAAAGTCAGCCCCAGCATTTT. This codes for CASSDRESQPQHF.

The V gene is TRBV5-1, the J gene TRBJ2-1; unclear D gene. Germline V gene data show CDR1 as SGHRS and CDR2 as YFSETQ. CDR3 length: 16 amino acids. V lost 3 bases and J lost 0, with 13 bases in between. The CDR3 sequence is CASSSGTQSSYNEQFF. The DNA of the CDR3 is TGCGCCAGCAGCTCCGGTACCCAAAGCTCCTACAATGAGCAGTTCTTC.

The chain's CDR3 is CASSLGQFEKGEAFF. The CDR3, as DNA: TGCGCCAGCAGCTTAGGACAGTTTGAGAAGGGTGAAGCTTTCTTT. The chain recombines TRBV5-1 with TRBJ1-1; tentative D call: TRBD1 (6 bases). Germline V CDR1 and CDR2: SGHRS, YFSETQ. The CDR3 spans 15 residues. Trimming pared 2 bases from V and 7 bases from J, leaving 18 bases between. Drawing the rest from reference TRBV5-1 and TRBJ1-1, the complete variable domain is KAGVTQTPRYLIKTRGQQVTLSCSPISGHRSVSWYQQTPGQGLQFLFEYFSETQRNKGNFPGRFSGRQFSNSRSEMNVSTLELGDSALYLCASSLGQFEKGEAFFGQGTRLTVV.

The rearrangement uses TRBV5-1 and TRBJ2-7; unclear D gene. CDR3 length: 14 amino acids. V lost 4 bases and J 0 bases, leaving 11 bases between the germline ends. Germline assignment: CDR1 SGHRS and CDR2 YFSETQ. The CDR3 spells CASSLQASSYEQYF. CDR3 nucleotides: TGCGCCAGCAGCCTGCAAGCTAGCTCCTACGAGCAGTACTTC.

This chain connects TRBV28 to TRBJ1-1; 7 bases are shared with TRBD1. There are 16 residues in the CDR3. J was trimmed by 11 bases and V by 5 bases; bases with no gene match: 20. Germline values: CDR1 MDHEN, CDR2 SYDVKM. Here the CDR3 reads CASSIRLSSRGRKAFF. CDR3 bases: TGTGCCAGCAGTATCCGCCTGTCCTCCAGGGGGAGAAAGGCTTTCTTT.

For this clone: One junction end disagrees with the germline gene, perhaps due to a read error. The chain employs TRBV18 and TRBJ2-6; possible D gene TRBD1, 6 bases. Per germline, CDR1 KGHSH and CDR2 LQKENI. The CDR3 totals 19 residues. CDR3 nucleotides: TGTGCCAGCCTCCGCTTGCCGGGACACGAGAGCTCTGGGGCCAGCGTCCTGACTTTC. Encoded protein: CASLRLPGHESSGASVLTF.

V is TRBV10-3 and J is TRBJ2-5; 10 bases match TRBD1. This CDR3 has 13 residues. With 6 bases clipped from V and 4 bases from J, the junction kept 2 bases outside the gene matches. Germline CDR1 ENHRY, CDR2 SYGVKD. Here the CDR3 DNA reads TGTGCCATCAGGGGACAGGGGTTAGAGACCCAGTACTTC. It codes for CAIRGQGLETQYF.

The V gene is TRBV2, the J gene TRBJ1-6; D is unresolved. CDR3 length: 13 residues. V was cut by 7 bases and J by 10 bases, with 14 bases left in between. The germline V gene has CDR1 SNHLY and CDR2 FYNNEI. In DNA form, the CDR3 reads TGTGCCAGCAAGGAACAGCCGGGGTCACCCCTCCACTTT. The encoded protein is CASKEQPGSPLHF.

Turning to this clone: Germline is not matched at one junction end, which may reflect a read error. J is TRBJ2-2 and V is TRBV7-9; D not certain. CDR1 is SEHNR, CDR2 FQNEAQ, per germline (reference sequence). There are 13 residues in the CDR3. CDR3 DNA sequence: TGTTCCAGCAGCTTATCCCTCACCGGGGAGCTGTTTTTT. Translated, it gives CSSSLSLTGELFF.

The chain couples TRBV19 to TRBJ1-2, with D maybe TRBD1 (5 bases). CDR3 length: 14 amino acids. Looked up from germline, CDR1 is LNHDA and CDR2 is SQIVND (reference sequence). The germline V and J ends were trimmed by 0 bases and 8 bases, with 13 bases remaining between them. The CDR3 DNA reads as TGTGCCAGTAGTATAGATCGGGCAGGGAACGGCTACACCTTC. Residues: CASSIDRAGNGYTF.

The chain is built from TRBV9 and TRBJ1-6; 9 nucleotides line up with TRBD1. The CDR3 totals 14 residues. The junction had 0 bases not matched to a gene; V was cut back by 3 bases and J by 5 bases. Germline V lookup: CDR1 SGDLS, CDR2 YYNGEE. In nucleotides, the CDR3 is TGTGCCAGCAGCGGACAGGGGGATAATTCACCCCTCCACTTT. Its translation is CASSGQGDNSPLHF.

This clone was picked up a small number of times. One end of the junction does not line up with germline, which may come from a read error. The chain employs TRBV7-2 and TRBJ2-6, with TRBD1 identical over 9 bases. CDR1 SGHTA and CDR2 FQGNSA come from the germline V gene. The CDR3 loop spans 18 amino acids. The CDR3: CASSARTGVRSGASVLTF. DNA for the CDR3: TGTGCCAGCAGCGCAAGGACAGGGGTCCGCTCTGGGGCCAGCGTCCTGACTTTC.

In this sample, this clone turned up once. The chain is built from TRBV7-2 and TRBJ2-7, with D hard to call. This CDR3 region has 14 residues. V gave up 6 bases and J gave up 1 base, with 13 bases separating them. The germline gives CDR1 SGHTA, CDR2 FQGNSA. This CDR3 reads CASSHYNFSYEQYF. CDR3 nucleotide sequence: TGTGCCAGCAGTCATTACAATTTTTCCTACGAGCAGTACTTC.

CDR3 sequence reads: CASSNGGSSSGNTIYF. For the CDR3, the DNA is TGTGCCAGTAGTAACGGCGGCAGCAGCTCTGGAAACACCATATATTTT. This chain joins TRBV19 and TRBJ1-3, with no clear D. The germline CDR1 and CDR2 sequences are LNHDA and SQIVND (reference sequence). The CDR3 extends over 16 amino acids. Between the trimmed V and J ends, which lost 4 bases and 0 bases, there was a span of 13 bases.

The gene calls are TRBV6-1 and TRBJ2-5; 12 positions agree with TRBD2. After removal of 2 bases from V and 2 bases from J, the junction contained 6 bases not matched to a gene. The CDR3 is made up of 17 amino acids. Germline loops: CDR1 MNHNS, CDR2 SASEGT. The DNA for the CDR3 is TGTGCCAGCAGTGAAACCCCTAGCGGGGGGGTTCAAGAGACCCAGTACTTC. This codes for CASSETPSGGVQETQYF.

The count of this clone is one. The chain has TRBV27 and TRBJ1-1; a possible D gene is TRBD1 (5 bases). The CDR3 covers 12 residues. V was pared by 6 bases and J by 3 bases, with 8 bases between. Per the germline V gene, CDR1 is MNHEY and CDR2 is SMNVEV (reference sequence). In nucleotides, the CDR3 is TGTGCCAGCAGGGGGCCCTACACTGAAGCTTTCTTT. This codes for CASRGPYTEAFF.

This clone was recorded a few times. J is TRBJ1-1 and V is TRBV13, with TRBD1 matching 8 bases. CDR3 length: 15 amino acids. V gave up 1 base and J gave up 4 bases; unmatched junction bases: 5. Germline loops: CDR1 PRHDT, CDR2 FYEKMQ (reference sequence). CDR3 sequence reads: CASSLVDRGGTEAFF. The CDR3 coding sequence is TGTGCCAGCAGCTTAGTAGACAGGGGAGGCACTGAAGCTTTCTTT.

CDR3 nucleotide sequence: TGTGCCAGTAGTATAGCGCGACAGAGCAATCAGCCCCAGCATTTT. It translates to CASSIARQSNQPQHF. This rearrangement joins TRBV19 to TRBJ1-5, with D tentatively TRBD1 (5 bases). Germline V gives CDR1 LNHDA, CDR2 SQIVND (reference sequence). This CDR3 has 15 residues. V was cut by 1 base and J by 1 base, with 8 bases left in between.

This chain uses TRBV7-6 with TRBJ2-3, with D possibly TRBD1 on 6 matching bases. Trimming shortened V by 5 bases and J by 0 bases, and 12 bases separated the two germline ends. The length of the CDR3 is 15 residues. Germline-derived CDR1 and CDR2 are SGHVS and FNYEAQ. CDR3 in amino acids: CASSPGTSSTDTQYF. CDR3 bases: TGTGCCAGCAGCCCGGGGACATCTAGCACAGATACGCAGTATTTT.

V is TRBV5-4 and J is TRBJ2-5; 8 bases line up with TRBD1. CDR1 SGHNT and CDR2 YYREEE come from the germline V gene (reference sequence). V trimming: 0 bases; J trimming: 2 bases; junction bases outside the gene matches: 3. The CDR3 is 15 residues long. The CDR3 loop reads CASSLGQGSQETQYF. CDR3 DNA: TGTGCCAGCAGCTTGGGACAGGGGAGTCAAGAGACCCAGTACTTC.

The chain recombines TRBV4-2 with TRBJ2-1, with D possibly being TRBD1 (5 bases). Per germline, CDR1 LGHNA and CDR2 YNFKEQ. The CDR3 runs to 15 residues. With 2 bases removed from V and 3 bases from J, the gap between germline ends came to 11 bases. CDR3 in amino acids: CASSQYEDSYNEQFF. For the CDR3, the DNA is TGTGCCAGCAGCCAATACGAAGACAGCTACAATGAGCAGTTCTTC.

The CDR3 DNA follows: TGTGCCAGCAGCGCCAGCGACAGGAGCTCCTACAATGAGCAGTTCTTC. Amino acid sequence: CASSASDRSSYNEQFF. The V gene is TRBV11-1, the J gene TRBJ2-1, with D perhaps TRBD1 (6 bases). Germline V lookup: CDR1 SGHAT, CDR2 FQDESV (reference sequence). V lost 5 bases and J lost 0, with 14 bases in between. The CDR3 consists of 16 residues.

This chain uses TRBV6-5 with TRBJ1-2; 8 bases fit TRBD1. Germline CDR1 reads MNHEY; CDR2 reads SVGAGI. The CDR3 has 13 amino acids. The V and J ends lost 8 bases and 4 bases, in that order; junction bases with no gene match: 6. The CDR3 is CASRRTGTYGYTF. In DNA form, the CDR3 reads TGTGCCAGCCGCAGGACAGGGACCTATGGCTACACCTTC.

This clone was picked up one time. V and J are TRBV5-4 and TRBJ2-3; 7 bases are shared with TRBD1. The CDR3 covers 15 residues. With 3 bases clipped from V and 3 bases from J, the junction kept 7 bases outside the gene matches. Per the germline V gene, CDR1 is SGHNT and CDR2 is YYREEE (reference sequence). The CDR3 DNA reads TGTGCCAGCAGCTGGGGTGGGACAGTAACAGATACGCAGTATTTT. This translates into CASSWGGTVTDTQYF.

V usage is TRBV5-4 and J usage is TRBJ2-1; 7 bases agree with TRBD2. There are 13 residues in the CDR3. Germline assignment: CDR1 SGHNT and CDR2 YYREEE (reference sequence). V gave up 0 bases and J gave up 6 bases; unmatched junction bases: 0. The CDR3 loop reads CASSLGEGNEQFF. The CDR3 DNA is TGTGCCAGCAGCTTGGGGGAGGGCAATGAGCAGTTCTTC.

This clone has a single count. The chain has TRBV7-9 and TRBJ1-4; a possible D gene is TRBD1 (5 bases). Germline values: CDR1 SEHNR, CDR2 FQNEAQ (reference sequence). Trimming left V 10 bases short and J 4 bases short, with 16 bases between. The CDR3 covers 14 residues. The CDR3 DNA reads TGTGCCACCTCCTATGGGGGGATTAATGAAAAACTGTTTTTT. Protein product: CATSYGGINEKLFF.

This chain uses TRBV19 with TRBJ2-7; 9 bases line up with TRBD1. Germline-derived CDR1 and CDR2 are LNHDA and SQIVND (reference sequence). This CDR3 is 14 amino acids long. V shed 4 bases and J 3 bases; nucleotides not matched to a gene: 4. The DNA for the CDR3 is TGTGCCAGTAGTAGGACAGGGGACTACTACGAGCAGTACTTC. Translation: CASSRTGDYYEQYF.